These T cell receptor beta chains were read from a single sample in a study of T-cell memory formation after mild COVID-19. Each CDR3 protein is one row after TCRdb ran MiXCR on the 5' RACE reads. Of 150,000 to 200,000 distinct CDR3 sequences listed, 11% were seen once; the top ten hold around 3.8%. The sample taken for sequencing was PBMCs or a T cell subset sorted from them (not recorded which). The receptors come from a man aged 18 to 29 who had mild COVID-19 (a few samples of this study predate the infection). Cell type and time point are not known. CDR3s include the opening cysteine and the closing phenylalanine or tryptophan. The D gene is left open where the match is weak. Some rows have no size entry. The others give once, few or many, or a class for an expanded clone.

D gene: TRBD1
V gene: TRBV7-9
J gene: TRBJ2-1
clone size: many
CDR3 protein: CASSRQGGEQFF
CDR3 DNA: TGTGCCAGCAGCCGACAGGGTGGAGAGCAGTTCTTC

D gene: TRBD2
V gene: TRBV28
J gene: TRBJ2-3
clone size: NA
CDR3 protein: CASSDGGESSYTQYF
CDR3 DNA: TGTGCCAGCAGTGATGGGGGGGAGTCCTCGTATACGCAGTATTTT

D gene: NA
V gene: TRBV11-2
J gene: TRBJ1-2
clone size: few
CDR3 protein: CASSLRGDGLYGYTF
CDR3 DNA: TGTGCCAGCAGCTTAAGAGGGGACGGCCTCTATGGCTACACCTTC

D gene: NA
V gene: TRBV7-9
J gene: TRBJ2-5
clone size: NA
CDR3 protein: CASSLAGGLQETQYF
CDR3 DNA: TGTGCCAGCAGCTTAGCGGGGGGCCTTCAAGAGACCCAGTACTTC

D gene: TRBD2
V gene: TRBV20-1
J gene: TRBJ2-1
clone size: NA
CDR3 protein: CSAPGTSGSTYYNEQFF
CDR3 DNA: TGCAGTGCCCCAGGGACTAGCGGGTCCACCTACTACAATGAGCAGTTCTTC

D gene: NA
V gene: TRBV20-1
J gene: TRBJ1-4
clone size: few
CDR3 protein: CSARKLTGPGEKLFF
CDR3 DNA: TGCAGTGCTAGGAAACTCACGGGCCCCGGAGAAAAACTGTTTTTT

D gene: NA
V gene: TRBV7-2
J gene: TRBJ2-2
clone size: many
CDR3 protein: CASSLYSTGELFF
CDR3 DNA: TGTGCCAGCAGCTTATACTCCACCGGGGAGCTGTTTTTT

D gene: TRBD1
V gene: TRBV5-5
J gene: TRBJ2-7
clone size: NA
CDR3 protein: CASSPGQGTISYEQYF
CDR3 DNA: TGTGCCAGCAGCCCGGGACAGGGGACCATCTCCTACGAGCAGTACTTC

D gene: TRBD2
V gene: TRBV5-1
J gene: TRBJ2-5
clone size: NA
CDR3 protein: CASSLLAGTYKETQYF
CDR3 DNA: TGCGCCAGCAGCTTACTAGCGGGGACCTACAAAGAGACCCAGTACTTC

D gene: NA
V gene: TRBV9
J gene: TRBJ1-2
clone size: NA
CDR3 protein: CASSHSRGTYGYTF
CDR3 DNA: TGTGCCAGCAGTCATTCAAGAGGGACCTATGGCTACACCTTC

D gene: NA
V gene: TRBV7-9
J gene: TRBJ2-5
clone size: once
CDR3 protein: CASSLPDTRYQETQYF
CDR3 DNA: TGTGCCAGCAGCCTCCCGGACACAAGATACCAAGAGACCCAGTACTTC

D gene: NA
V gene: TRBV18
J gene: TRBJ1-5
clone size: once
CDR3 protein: CASSPAAQPQHF
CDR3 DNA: TGTGCCAGCTCCCCCGCCGCTCAGCCCCAGCATTTT

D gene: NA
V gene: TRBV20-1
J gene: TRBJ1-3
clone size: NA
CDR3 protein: CSATWAGNTIYF
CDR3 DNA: TGCAGTGCCACCTGGGCCGGAAACACCATATATTTT

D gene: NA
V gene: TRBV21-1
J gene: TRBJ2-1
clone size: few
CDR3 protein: CARLPTFERGVYNEQFF
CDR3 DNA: TGTGCCAGACTCCCTACATTTGAGCGGGGAGTATACAATGAGCAGTTCTTC

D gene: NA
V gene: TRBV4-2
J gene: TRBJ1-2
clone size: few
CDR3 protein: CASSQERGRGYTF
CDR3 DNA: TGTGCCAGCAGCCAAGAACGGGGCAGAGGCTACACCTTC

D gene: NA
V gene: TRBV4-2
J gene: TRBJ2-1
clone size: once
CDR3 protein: CASSQASEQFF
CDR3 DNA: TGTGCCAGCAGCCAAGCATCTGAGCAGTTCTTC

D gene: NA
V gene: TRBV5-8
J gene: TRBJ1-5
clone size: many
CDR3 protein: CASSLGVHPQHF
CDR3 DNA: TGTGCCAGCAGCTTGGGGGTTCACCCCCAGCATTTT

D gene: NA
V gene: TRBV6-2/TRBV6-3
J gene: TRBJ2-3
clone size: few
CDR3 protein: CASSYGTVGGTQYF
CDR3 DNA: TGTGCCAGCAGTTACGGGACAGTGGGGGGTACGCAGTATTTT

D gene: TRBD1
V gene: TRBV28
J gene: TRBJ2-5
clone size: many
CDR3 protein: CASRDRGRGETQYF
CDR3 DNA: TGTGCCAGCAGAGACAGGGGGCGCGGGGAGACCCAGTACTTC

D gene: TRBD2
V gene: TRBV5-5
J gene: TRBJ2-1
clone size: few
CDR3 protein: CASSLTSGGYYNEQFF
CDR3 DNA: TGTGCCAGCAGCCTGACTAGCGGGGGATACTACAATGAGCAGTTCTTC

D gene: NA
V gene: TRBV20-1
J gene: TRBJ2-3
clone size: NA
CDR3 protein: CSAPVPGEADTQYF
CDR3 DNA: TGCAGTGCTCCCGTCCCGGGGGAAGCAGATACGCAGTATTTT

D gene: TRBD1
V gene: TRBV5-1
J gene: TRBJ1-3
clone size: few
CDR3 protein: CASSSGQGGNTIYF
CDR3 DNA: TGCGCCAGCAGCTCCGGACAGGGTGGAAACACCATATATTTT

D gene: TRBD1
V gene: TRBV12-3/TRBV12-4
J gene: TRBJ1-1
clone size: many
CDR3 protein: CASSQGARNTEAFF
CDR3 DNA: TGTGCCAGCAGTCAGGGGGCGCGAAACACTGAAGCTTTCTTT

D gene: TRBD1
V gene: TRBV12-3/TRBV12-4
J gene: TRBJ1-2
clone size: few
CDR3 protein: CASSLGRGRGGYTF
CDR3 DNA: TGTGCCAGCAGTTTAGGCAGGGGGCGCGGGGGCTACACCTTC

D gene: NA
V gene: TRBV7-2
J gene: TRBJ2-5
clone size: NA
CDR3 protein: CASSSQRSAETQYF
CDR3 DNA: TGTGCCAGCAGCTCTCAGAGATCTGCGGAGACCCAGTACTTC

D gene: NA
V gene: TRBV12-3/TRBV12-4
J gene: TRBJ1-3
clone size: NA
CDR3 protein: CASTWTASGNTIYF
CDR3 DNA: TGTGCCAGCACGTGGACGGCCTCTGGAAACACCATATATTTT

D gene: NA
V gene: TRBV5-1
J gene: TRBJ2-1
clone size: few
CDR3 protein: CASSLASLAFNEQFF
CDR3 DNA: TGCGCCAGCAGCTTGGCGTCTTTGGCCTTCAATGAGCAGTTCTTC

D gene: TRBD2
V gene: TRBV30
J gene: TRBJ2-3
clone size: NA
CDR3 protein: CAQLAGGPDTQYF
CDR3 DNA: TGTGCCCAACTAGCGGGGGGGCCGGATACGCAGTATTTT

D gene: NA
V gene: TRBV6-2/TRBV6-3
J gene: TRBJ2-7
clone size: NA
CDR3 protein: CASSYRAGATYEQYF
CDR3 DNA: TGTGCCAGCAGTTACAGAGCGGGTGCTACCTACGAGCAGTACTTC

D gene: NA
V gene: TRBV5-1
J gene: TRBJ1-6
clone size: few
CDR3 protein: CASSLQDPYNSPLHF
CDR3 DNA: TGCGCCAGCAGCTTGCAGGACCCCTATAATTCACCCCTCCACTTT

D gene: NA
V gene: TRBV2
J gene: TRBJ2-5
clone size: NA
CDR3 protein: CASSESWVEETQYF
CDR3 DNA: TGTGCCAGCAGTGAATCTTGGGTGGAAGAGACCCAGTACTTC

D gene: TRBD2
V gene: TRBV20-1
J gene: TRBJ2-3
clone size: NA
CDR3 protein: CSARPSGGATDTQYF
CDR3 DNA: TGCAGTGCTAGACCCAGCGGGGGGGCCACAGATACGCAGTATTTT

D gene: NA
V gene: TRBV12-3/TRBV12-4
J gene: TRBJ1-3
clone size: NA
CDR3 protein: CASSLAPPGDTIYF
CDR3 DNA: TGTGCCAGCAGTTTAGCCCCGCCGGGTGACACCATATATTTT

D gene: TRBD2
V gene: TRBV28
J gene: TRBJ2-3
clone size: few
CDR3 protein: CASTLAGGGIDTQYF
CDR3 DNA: TGTGCCAGCACTCTAGCGGGGGGTGGAATAGATACGCAGTATTTT

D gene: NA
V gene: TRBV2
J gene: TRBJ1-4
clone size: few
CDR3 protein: CASRRGVGEKLFF
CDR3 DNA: TGTGCCAGCCGACGGGGGGTGGGCGAAAAACTGTTTTTT

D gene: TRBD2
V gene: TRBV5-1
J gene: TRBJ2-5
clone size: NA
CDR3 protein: CASSASGGVRETQYF
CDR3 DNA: TGCGCCAGCAGCGCCTCGGGGGGAGTCAGGGAGACCCAGTACTTC

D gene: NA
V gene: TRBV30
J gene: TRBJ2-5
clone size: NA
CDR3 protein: CAWSINRKETQYF
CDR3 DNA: TGTGCCTGGAGTATAAACAGGAAGGAGACCCAGTACTTC

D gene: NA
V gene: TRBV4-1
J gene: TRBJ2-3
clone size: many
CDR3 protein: CASSQGDGWDTQYF
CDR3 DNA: TGCGCCAGCAGCCAAGGTGATGGATGGGATACGCAGTATTTT

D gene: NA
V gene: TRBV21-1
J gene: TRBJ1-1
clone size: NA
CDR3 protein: CASSKGAADTEAFF
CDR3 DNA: TGTGCCAGCAGCAAGGGGGCGGCGGACACTGAAGCTTTCTTT